Included here is one T cell receptor beta chain sequence, with context. Clones were read by immunoSEQ multiplex PCR, and TCRdb kept only the in-frame ones, dropping some. The sample lists roughly 92,000 clones; 90% were seen once. This sample stems from a study of OX40 agonist ivuxolimab in advanced cancers. Study-wide context: Allowance was made for prior anti-PD-1, anti-PD-L1 or anti-CTLA-4 therapy, and around 44% had some.

Unmatched junction bases numbered 18, after V lost 10 bases and J lost 1 base. The CDR3 is 18 amino acids. Germline CDR1 and CDR2: ENHRY and SYGVKD. This specimen consisted of CD4+ or CD8+ T cells sorted from blood, obtained in a trial of the OX40 agonist ivuxolimab. The J gene is TRBJ2-5, the V gene TRBV10-3; 10 nucleotides align to TRBD2. This clonotype was obtained from an adult with an advanced solid tumor such as melanoma, head and neck, liver or kidney cancer. The DNA for the CDR3 is TGTGCCAGCTTACCGGGACTAGCGAGAGGGGTATCCCAAGAGACCCAGTACTTC. Its translation is CASLPGLARGVSQETQYF.